The T cell receptor beta chain under discussion was sequenced for a study of Graves' ophthalmopathy and Graves' hyperthyroidism. Notes on this clonotype: What it binds is not known.

Whole-study findings and limits: Ophthalmopathy versus stable hyperthyroidism: 13-signature model gave roughly 88% sensitivity, just under 82% specificity. Blood also held most thyroid clonotypes expanded above 0.001 frequency.

Diagnostic conclusions were grounded in clinical symptoms, serum thyroxine, TRAb, thyroid ultrasound and orbital computed tomography. The germline gives CDR1 SEHNR, CDR2 FQNEAQ (reference sequence). Losses at the gene ends were 10 bases for V and 5 bases for J; bases not matched to a gene: 4. The CDR3 runs 13 residues. Beta-chain TCR CDR3 regions were amplified from RNA transcripts. HTBI-primed RT-PCR formed the first round, and a multiplex PCR formed the second. TCRdb redid the calling of the multiplex PCR reads with MiXCR, one entry per CDR3 protein. In the table there are some 520,000 distinct CDR3 sequences, over 13% of which are singletons.

This chain links TRBV7-9 with TRBJ2-7; TRBD2 aligns across 14 bases. The receptor comes from a woman between 25 and 40 years old with Graves' ophthalmopathy. Sequencing input: blood. The CDR3: CATGTSGSHEQYF. The CDR3 DNA follows: TGTGCCACCGGGACTAGCGGGAGTCACGAGCAGTACTTC.